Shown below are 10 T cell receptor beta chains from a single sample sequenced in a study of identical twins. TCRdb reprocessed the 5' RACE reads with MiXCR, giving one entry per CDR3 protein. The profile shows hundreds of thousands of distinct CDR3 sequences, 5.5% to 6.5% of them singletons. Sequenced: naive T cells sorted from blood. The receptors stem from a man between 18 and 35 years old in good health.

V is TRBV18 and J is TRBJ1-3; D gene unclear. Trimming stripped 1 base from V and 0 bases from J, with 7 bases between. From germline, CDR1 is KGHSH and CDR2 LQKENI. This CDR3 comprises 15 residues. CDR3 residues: CASSPQPRSGNTIYF. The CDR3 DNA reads TGTGCCAGCTCACCACAGCCACGCTCTGGAAACACCATATATTTT.

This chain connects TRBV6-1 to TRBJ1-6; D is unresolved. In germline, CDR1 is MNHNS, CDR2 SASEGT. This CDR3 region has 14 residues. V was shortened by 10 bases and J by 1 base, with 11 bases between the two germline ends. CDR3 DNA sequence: TGTGCCACCGACAAGGGATCCTATAATTCACCCCTCCACTTT. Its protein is CATDKGSYNSPLHF.

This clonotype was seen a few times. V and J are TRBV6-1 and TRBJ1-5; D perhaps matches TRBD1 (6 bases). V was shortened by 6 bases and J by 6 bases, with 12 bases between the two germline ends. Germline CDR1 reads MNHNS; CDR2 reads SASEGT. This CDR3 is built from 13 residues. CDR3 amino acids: CASRTGGLQPQHF. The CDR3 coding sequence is TGTGCCAGCAGAACGGGGGGCCTTCAGCCCCAGCATTTT.

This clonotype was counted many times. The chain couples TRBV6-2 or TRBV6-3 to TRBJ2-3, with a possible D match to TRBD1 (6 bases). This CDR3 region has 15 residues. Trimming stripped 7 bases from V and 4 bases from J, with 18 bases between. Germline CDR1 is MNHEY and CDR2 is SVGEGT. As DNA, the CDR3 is TGTGCCAGCAAAAAGGTGACAGGTCTCTCAGATACGCAGTATTTT. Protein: CASKKVTGLSDTQYF.

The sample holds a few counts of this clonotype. CDR3 bases: TGTGCCAGCAGGGTTGGGGCCGGGGAGCTGTTTTTT. This encodes CASRVGAGELFF. V usage is TRBV7-8 and J usage is TRBJ2-2; D unresolved. Germline V gene data show CDR1 as SGHVS and CDR2 as FQNEAQ. The CDR3 contains 12 residues. V was cut by 6 bases and J by 6 bases, with 8 bases left in between.

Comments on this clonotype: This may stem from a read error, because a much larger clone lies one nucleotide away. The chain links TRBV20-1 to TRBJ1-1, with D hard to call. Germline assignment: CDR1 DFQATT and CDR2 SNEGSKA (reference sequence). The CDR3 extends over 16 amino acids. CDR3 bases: TGCAATGCTAGAGACGCCGTGCGGGCCGCGTACACTGAAGCTTTCTTT. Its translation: CNARDAVRAAYTEAFF.

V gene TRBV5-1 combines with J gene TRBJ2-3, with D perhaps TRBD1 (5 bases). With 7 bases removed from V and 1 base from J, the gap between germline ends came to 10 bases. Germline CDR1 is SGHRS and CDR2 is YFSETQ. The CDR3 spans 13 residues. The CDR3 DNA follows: TGCGCCAGCCATGCCAGGGGCACAGATACGCAGTATTTT. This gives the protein CASHARGTDTQYF.

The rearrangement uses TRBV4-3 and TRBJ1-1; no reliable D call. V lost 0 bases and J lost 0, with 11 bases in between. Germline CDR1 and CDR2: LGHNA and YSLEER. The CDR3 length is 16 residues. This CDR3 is CASSQDRVVMNTEAFF. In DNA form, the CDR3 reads TGCGCCAGCAGCCAAGATCGGGTAGTCATGAACACTGAAGCTTTCTTT.

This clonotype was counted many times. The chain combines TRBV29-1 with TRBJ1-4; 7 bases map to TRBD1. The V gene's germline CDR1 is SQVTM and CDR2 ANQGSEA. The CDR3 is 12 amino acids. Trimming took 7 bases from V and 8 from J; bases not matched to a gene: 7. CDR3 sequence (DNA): TGCAGCGCCGGGACAGTTGGGGAAAAACTGTTTTTT. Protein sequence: CSAGTVGEKLFF.

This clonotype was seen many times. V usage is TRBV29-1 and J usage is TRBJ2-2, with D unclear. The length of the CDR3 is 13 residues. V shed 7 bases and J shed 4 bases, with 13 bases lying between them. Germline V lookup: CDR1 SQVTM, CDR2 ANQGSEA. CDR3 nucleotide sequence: TGCAGCGGGGCCGGCAGCCGCACCGGGGAGCTGTTTTTT. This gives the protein CSGAGSRTGELFF.